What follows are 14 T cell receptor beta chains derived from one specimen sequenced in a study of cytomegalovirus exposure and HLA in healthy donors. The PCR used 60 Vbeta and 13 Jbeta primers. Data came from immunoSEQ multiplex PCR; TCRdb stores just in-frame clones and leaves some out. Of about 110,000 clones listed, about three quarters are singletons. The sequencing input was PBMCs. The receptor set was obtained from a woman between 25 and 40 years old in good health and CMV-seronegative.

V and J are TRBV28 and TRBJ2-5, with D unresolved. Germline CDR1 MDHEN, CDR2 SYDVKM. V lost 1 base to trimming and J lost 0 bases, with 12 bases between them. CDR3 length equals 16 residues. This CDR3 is CASSLLRFGDQETQYF. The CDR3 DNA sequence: TGTGCCAGCAGTTTATTGCGCTTCGGAGACCAAGAGACCCAGTACTTC.

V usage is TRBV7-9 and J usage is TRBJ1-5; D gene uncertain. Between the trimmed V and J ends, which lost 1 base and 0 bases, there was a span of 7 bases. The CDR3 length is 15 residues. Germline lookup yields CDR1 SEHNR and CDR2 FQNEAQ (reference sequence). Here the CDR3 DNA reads TGTGCCAGCAGCTTAGACAGTTATAGCAATCAGCCCCAGCATTTT. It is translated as CASSLDSYSNQPQHF.

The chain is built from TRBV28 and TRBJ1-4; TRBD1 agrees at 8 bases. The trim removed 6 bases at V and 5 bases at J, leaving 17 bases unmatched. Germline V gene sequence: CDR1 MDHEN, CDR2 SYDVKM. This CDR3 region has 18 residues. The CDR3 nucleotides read TGTGCCAGCAGGATTCGCAGGGGGCGTCCGGTGGGGAATGAAAAACTGTTTTTT. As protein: CASRIRRGRPVGNEKLFF.

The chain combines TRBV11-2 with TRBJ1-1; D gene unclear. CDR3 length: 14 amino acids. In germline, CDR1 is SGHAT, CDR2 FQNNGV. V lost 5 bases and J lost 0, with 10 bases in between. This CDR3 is CASSGAGMNTEAFF. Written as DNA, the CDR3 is TGTGCCAGCAGCGGTGCGGGTATGAACACTGAAGCTTTCTTT.

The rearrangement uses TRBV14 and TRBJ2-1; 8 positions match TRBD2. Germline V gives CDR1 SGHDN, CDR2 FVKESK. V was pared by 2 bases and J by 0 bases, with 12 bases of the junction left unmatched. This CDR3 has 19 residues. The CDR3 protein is CASSQWGHGRVASYNEQFF. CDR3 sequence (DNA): TGTGCCAGCAGCCAATGGGGACACGGGAGGGTCGCCTCCTACAATGAGCAGTTCTTC.

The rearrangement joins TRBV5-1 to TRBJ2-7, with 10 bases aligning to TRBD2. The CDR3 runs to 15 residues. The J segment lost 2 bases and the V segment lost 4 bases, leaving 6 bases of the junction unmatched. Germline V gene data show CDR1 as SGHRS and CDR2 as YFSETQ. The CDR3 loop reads CASSTSGTQTYEQYF. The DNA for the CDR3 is TGCGCCAGCAGCACTAGCGGGACGCAAACCTACGAGCAGTACTTC.

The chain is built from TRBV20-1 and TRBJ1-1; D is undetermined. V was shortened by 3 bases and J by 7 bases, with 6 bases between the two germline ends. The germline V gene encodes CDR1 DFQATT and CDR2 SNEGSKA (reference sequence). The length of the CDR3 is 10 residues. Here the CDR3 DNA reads TGCAGTGCTAGGCGGGGTGAAGCTTTCTTT. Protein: CSARRGEAFF.

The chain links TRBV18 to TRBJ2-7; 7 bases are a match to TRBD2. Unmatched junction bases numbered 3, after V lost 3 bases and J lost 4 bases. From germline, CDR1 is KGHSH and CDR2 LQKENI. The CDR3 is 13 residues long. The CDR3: CASSPAAGYEQYF. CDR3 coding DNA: TGTGCCAGCTCACCTGCAGCGGGGTACGAGCAGTACTTC.

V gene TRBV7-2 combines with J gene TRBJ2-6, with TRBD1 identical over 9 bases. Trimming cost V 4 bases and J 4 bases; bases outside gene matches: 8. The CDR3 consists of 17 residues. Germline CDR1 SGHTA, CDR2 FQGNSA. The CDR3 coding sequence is TGTGCCAGCAGCTCTAAGGGGACAGGGACCGGGGCCAACGTCCTGACTTTC. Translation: CASSSKGTGTGANVLTF.

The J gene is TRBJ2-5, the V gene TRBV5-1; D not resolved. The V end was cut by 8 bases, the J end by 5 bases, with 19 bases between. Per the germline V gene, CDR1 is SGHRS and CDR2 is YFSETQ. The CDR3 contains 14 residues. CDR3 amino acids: CASFLSFTEETQYF. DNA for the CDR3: TGCGCCAGTTTCCTATCGTTCACAGAGGAGACCCAGTACTTC.

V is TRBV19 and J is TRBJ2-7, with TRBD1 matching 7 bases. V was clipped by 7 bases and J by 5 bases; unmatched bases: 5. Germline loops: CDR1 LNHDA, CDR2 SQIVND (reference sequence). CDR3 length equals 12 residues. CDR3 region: CASNHRGDEQYF. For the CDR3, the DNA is TGTGCCAGTAATCACAGGGGCGACGAGCAGTACTTC.

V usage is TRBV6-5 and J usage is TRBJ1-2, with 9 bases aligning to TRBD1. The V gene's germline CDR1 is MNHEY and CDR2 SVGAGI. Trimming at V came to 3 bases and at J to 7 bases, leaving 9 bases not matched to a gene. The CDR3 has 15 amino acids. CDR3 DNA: TGTGCCAGCAGTTATGGTGGGACAGGGAGCGTTGGCTACACCTTC. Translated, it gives CASSYGGTGSVGYTF.

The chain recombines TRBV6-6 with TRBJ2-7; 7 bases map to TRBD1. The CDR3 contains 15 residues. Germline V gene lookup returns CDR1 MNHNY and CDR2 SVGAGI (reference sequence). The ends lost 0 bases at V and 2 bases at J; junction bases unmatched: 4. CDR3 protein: CASSYSGDSPYEQYF. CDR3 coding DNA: TGTGCCAGCAGTTACTCGGGGGACAGCCCCTACGAGCAGTACTTC.

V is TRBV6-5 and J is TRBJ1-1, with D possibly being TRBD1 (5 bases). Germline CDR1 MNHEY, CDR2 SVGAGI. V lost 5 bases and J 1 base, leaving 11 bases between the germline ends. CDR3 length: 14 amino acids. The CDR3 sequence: CASSPGVANTEAFF. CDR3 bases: TGTGCCAGCAGTCCGGGGGTGGCGAACACTGAAGCTTTCTTT.